This TCR beta chain stems from a study of graft-versus-host responses after intestinal transplantation. Study-wide context: Induction with anti-thymocyte globulin, then tacrolimus and steroids for about 3 years, was given to all recipients. Overall study findings and caveats: Recipient marrow held GvH clones, some first seen in ileum or blood.

The table came from immunoSEQ multiplex PCR; TCRdb's copy has only in-frame clones and leaves some out. The data show just over 40,000 clones, with 90% to 95% seen just once and roughly 0.58% held by the top ten. V gave up 2 bases and J gave up 3 bases, with 12 bases separating them. This CDR3 has 15 amino acids. In germline, CDR1 is MNHNY, CDR2 SVGAGI (reference sequence). In this sample, this clone turned up a few times. What it recognizes is unknown. This specimen was unstimulated CD8+ T cells sorted from spleen or lymph node cells, taken before transplant. The rearrangement uses TRBV6-6 and TRBJ2-3; D perhaps matches TRBD2 (6 bases). The sequence was obtained from a human donor who was the organ donor for an intestinal transplant. The CDR3, as DNA: TGTGCCAGCAGTTACGAGGCGGGATGGACAGATACGCAGTATTTT. This gives the protein CASSYEAGWTDTQYF.